This TCR beta chain is from a study of blood T cell repertoires in COVID-19. Study at large: There were acute and convalescent COVID-19 samples, and they came from the United States, Italy and Spain.

Method: immunoSEQ multiplex PCR; TCRdb's copy keeps in-frame clones and lacks some. Of around 270,000 clones in the sample, 70% to 90% are singletons; the top ten hold 3.5% to 4.5%. Ages ranged from about 18 to 89 years, with residence in 24 US areas. Cohort 3 recovery required two negative PCRs, clearance, or symptom resolution. After removal of 6 bases from V and 10 bases from J, the junction contained 9 bases not matched to a gene. Germline CDR1 reads MDHEN; CDR2 reads SYDVKM. The CDR3 has 13 residues. The chain uses TRBV28 and TRBJ2-1, with 7 bases fitting TRBD1. The sequence was collected from a woman in her 30s who had recovered from COVID-19. The sample taken for sequencing was PBMCs or T cells enriched from blood (not recorded which). CDR3 sequence: CASRRDSSIEQFF. CDR3 DNA: TGTGCCAGCAGACGGGACAGCTCCATCGAGCAGTTCTTC. Full variable domain (missing parts from reference TRBV28 and TRBJ2-1): DVKVTQSSRYLVKRTGEKVFLECVQDMDHENMFWYRQDPGLGLRLIYFSYDVKMKEKGDIPEGYSVSREKKERFSLILESASTNQTSMYLCASRRDSSIEQFFGPGTRLTVL.